This T cell receptor beta chain was sequenced in a study of blood T cell repertoires in COVID-19. On the study more broadly: Sites across the United States, Italy and Spain contributed samples from acute and convalescent COVID-19. In each case, the material was cDNA or gDNA derived from T cells, B-cell-depleted T cells, or PBMCs.

This CDR3 contains 14 residues. The V gene lost 10 bases and the J gene lost 5 bases, with 18 bases spanning the gap. Germline V gene lookup returns CDR1 SNHLY and CDR2 FYNNEI. Study processing details: Reference gene primer amplification gave nucleated cell count estimates. Measured with immunoSEQ multiplex PCR; TCRdb has only the in-frame clones, and not every one. V and J calls and clone size are copied from that table; D and trimming were computed from the DNA. The sample shows about 140,000 clones, roughly four fifths of them seen only once. V and J are TRBV2 and TRBJ1-5; possibly TRBD1 for D (6 bases). This receptor was taken from a woman between 50 and 59 years old with active or convalescent COVID-19. Sequencing used peripheral blood. The CDR3 spells CAISGPGAHQPQHF. The CDR3 DNA sequence: TGTGCCATCTCTGGGCCAGGGGCCCATCAGCCCCAGCATTTT.